This TCR beta chain was recovered during a study of cytomegalovirus exposure and HLA in healthy donors. This clone was observed many times. Its antigen is as yet unknown. Germline V gives CDR1 SEHNR, CDR2 FQNEAQ (reference sequence). The CDR3 contains 14 residues. Trimming cost V 6 bases and J 1 base, with 9 bases left between them. Study conclusions and caveats: Productive rates of about 90% or about 30% were seen for most TCR beta V segments in an earlier analysis.

The PCR ran on 60 Vbeta and 13 Jbeta primers. The data were produced by immunoSEQ multiplex PCR, yet TCRdb's version contains in-frame clones alone and is incomplete. The data hold some 180,000 clones, with roughly 9.4% observed a single time. The receptor was isolated from a woman under 40 in good health and CMV-seropositive. The sequenced material came from PBMCs. V gene TRBV7-9 combines with J gene TRBJ2-2, with D tentatively TRBD2 (6 bases). CDR3 DNA sequence: TGTGCCAGCAGTCACGGGAGGAACACCGGGGAGCTGTTTTTT. Translating gives CASSHGRNTGELFF.